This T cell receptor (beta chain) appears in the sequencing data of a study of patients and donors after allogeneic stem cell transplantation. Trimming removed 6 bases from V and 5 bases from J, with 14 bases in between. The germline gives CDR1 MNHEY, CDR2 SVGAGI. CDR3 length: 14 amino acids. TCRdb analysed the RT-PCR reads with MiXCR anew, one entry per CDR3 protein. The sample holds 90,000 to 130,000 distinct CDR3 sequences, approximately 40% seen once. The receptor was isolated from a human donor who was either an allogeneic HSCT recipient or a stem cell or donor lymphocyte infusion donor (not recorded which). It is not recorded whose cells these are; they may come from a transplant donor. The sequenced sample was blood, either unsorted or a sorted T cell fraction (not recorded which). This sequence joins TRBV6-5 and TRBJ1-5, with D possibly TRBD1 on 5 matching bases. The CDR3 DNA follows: TGTGCCAGCAGCCCCAGACAGCGCTATCAGCCCCAGCATTTT. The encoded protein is CASSPRQRYQPQHF.